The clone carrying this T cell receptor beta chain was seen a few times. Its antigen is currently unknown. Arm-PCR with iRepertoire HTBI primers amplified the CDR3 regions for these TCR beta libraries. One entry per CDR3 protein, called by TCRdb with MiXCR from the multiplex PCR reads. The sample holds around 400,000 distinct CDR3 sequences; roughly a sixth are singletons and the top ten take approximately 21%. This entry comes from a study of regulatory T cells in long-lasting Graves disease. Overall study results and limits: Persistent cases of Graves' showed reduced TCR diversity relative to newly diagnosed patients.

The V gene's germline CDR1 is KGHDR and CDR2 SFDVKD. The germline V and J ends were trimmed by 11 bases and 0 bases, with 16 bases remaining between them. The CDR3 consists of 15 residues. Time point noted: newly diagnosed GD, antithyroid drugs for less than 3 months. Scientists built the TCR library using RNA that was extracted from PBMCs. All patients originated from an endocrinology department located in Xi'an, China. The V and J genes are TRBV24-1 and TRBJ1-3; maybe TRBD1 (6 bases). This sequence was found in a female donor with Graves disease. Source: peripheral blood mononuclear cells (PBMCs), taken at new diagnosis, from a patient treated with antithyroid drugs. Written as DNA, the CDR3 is TGTGCCAGGAACAGGGTCGGAAACTCTGGAAACACCATATATTTT. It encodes CARNRVGNSGNTIYF.